The sequence of this TCR beta chain was determined in a study of beta chain features in type 1 diabetes. Turning to the study itself: Analysis included 107,917,701 sorted cells drawn from all samples. Study-wide findings and caveats: All four CD4+ subsets from Type 1 diabetes patients carried moderately but significantly shorter TCRB CDR3s.

The CDR3 runs to 16 residues. CDR1 SGHDT and CDR2 YYEEEE come from the germline V gene. V lost 4 bases to trimming and J lost 0 bases; unmatched junction nucleotides: 6. The sequenced template was cDNA made from the entire isolated RNA. The data were produced by immunoSEQ multiplex PCR, yet TCRdb's version contains in-frame clones alone and is incomplete. The sample lists 500,000 to 850,000 clones, 11% to 15% occurring once. In its sample, this clone was seen a few times. Antigen: not known. The sequence was obtained from a man aged 18 to 29 with type 1 diabetes. Sequenced input: naive CD4+ T cells from blood. The V gene is TRBV5-6, the J gene TRBJ2-3; 9 bases align to TRBD2. The CDR3 protein is CASSAGLASSTDTQYF. The CDR3 nucleotides read TGTGCCAGCAGCGCCGGACTAGCGTCTAGCACAGATACGCAGTATTTT.